The next 5 T cell receptor beta chains were all read from a single sample in a study of CD8 T cells in ankylosing spondylitis (dated by TCRdb to the late 2010s). The method was 5' RACE. Sequenced on an Illumina HiSeq 2500. The public reads were reprocessed in TCRdb via fastp at Q25 and MiXCR, keeping in-frame beta chains. CDR3 protein duplicates are merged, each entry listing the most common genes and DNA. Within this sample are around 28,000 distinct CDR3 sequences, with about 30% of them counted one time only. About 48% of the sample goes to the ten largest clones. Material: synovial fluid, either unsorted or a sorted T cell fraction (not recorded which). These TCRs come from a male donor with ankylosing spondylitis.

The chain couples TRBV5-1 to TRBJ2-3; unclear D gene. Between the trimmed V and J ends, which lost 2 bases and 0 bases, there was a span of 10 bases. CDR1 and CDR2 (germline): SGHRS, YFSETQ. CDR3 length equals 15 residues. The DNA for the CDR3 is TGCGCCAGCAGCTTCTTCTTTTCTAGCACAGATACGCAGTATTTT. It encodes CASSFFFSSTDTQYF. The entire variable domain, with the rest obtained from reference TRBV5-1 and TRBJ2-3, is as follows: KAGVTQTPRYLIKTRGQQVTLSCSPISGHRSVSWYQQTPGQGLQFLFEYFSETQRNKGNFPGRFSGRQFSNSRSEMNVSTLELGDSALYLCASSFFFSSTDTQYFGPGTRLTVL.

In its sample, this clonotype was seen many times. The genes are TRBV29-1 and TRBJ2-1, with 8 bases identical to TRBD1. Unmatched junction bases numbered 6, after V lost 1 base and J lost 1 base. The CDR3 has 16 residues. Germline V CDR1 and CDR2: SQVTM, ANQGSEA. Written as DNA, the CDR3 is TGCAGCGTTGAAGCCGCGGACAGGGAATCCTACAATGAGCAGTTCTTC. As protein: CSVEAADRESYNEQFF.

The CDR3 bases are TGCAGCGTGGGGGGGACTGAAGCTTTCTTT. Its protein product is CSVGGTEAFF. The chain joins TRBV29-1 to TRBJ1-1, with D possibly matching TRBD1 (5 bases). The V and J ends lost 6 bases and 5 bases respectively, with 7 bases between them. The CDR3 covers 10 residues. Germline lookup yields CDR1 SQVTM and CDR2 ANQGSEA.

This clonotype came up many times. This chain uses TRBV7-9 with TRBJ2-1; TRBD1 matches at 7 bases. Germline CDR1 SEHNR, CDR2 FQNEAQ (reference sequence). There are 14 residues in the CDR3. Trimming cost V 5 bases and J 4 bases; bases outside gene matches: 5. The CDR3 region has the DNA TGTGCCAGCAGCGAAAAGGGACAGTACAATGAGCAGTTCTTC. Amino acids: CASSEKGQYNEQFF.

About this clonotype itself: A much more abundant neighbour one base away suggests this may be a read error. V is TRBV19 and J is TRBJ1-5; D remains unclear. The CDR3 spans 14 residues. The V end was cut by 2 bases, the J end by 7 bases, with 12 bases between. The germline CDR1 and CDR2 sequences are LNHDA and SQIVND (reference sequence). The CDR3 DNA follows: TGTGCCAGTAGTATAATCGGCAGTCAACAGCCCCAGCATTTT. Amino acid sequence: CASSIIGSQQPQHF.